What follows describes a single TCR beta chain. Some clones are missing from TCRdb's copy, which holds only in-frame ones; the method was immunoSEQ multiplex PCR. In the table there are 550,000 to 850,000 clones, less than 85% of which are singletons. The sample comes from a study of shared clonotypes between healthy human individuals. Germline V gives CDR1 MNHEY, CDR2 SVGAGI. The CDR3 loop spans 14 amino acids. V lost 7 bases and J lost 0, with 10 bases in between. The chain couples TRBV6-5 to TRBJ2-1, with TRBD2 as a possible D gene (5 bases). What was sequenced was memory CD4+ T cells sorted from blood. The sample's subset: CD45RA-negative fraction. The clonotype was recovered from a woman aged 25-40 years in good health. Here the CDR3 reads CASNRGSSYNEQFF. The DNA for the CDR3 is TGTGCCAGCAATCGTGGGAGCTCCTACAATGAGCAGTTCTTC.